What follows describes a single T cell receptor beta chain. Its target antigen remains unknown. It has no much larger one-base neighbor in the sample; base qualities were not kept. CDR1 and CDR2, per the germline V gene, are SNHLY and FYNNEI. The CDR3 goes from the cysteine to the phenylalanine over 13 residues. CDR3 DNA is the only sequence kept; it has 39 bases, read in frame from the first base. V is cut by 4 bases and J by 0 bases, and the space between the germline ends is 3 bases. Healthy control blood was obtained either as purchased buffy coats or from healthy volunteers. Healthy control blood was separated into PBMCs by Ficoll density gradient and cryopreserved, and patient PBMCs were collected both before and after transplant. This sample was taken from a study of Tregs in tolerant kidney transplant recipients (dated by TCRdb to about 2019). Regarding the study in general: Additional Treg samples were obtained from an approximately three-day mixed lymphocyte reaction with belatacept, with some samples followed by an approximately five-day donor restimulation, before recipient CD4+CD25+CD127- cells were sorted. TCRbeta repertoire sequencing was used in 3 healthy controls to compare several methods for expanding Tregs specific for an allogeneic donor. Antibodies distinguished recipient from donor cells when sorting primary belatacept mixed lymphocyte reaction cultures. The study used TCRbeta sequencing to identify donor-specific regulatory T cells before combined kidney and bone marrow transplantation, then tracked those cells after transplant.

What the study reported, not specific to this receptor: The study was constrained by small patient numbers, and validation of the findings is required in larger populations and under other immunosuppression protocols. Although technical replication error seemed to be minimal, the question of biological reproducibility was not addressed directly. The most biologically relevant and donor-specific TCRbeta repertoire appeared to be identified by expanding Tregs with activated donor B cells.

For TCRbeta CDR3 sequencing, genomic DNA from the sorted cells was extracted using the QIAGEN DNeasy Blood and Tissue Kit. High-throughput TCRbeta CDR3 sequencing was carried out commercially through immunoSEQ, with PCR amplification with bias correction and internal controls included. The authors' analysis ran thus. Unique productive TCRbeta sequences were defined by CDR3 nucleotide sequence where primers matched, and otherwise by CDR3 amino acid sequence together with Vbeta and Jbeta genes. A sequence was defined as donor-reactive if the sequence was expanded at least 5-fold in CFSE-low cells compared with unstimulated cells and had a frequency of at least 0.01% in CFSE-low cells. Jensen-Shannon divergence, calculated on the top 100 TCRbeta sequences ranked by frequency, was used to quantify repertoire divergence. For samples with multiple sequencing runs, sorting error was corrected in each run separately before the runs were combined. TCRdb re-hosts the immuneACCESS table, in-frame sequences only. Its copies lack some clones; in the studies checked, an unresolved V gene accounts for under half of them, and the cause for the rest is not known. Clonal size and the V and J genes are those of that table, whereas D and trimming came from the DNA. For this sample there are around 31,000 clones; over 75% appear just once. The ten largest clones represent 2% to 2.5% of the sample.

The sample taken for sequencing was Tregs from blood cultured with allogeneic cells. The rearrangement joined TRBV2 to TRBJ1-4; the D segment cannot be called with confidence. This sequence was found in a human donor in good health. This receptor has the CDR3 CASSGATNEKLFF. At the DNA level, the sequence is TGTGCCAGCAGTGGGGCAACTAATGAAAAACTGTTTTTT.